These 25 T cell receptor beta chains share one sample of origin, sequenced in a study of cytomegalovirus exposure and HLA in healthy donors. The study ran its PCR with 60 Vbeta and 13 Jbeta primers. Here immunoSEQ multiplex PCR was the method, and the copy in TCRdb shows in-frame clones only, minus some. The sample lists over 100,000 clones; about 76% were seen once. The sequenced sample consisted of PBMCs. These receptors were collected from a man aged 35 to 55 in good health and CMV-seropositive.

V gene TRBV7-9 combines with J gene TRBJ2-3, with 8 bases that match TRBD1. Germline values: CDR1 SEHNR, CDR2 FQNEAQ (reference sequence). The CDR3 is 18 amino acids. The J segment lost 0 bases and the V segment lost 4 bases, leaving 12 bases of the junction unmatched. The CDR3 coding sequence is TGTGCCAGCAGCTCCCGGGACAGGATACTTACAAGCACAGATACGCAGTATTTT. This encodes CASSSRDRILTSTDTQYF.

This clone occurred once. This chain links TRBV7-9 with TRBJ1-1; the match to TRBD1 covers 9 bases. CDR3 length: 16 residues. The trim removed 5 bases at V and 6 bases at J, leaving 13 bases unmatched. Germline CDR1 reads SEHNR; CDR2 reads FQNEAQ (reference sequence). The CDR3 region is CASSVVHPGQGSEAFF. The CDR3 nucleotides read TGTGCCAGCAGCGTAGTCCATCCGGGACAGGGCTCTGAAGCTTTCTTT.

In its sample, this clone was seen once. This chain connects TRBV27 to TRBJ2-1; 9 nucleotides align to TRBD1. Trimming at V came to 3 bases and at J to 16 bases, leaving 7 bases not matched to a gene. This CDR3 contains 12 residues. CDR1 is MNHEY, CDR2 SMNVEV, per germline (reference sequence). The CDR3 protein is CASSFPGTGFFF. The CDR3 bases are TGTGCCAGCAGTTTCCCCGGGACAGGGTTCTTCTTC.

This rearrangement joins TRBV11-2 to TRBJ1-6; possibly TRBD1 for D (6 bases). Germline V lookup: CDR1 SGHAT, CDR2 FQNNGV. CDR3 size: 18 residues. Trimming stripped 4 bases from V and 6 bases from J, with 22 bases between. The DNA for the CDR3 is TGTGCCAGCAGCTCTGGCCTCATAAGGACAGCCCTTAATTCACCCCTCCACTTT. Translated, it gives CASSSGLIRTALNSPLHF.

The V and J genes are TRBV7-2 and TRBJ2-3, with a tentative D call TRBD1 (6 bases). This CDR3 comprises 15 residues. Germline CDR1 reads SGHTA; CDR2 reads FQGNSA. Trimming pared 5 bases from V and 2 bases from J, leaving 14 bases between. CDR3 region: CASSPGQGNTDTQYF. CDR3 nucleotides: TGTGCCAGCAGCCCGGGACAAGGAAACACAGATACGCAGTATTTT.

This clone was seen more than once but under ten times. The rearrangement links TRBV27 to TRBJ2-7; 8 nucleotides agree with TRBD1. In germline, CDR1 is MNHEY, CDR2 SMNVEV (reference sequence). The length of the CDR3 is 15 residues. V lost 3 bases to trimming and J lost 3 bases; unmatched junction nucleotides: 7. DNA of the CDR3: TGTGCCAGCAGTTTCGAACCGGGACAGGTCTACGAGCAGTACTTC. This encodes CASSFEPGQVYEQYF.

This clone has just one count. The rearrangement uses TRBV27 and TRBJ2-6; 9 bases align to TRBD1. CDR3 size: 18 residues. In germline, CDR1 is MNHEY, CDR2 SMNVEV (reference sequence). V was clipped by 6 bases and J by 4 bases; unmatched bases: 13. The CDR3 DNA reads TGTGCCAGCAGACCCAACCCGGGACAGGGATCCGGGGCCAACGTCCTGACTTTC. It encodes CASRPNPGQGSGANVLTF. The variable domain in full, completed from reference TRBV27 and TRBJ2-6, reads EAQVTQNPRYLITVTGKKLTVTCSQNMNHEYMSWYRQDPGLGLRQIYYSMNVEVTDKGDVPEGYKVSRKEKRNFPLILESPSPNQTSLYFCASRPNPGQGSGANVLTFGAGSRLTVL.

As DNA, the CDR3 is TGTGCCTGGAGCGAAGGTATCAGGGTTAGCACAGATACGCAGTATTTT. This codes for CAWSEGIRVSTDTQYF. The V gene is TRBV30, the J gene TRBJ2-3; possible D gene TRBD1, 5 bases. The V and J ends lost 3 bases and 0 bases respectively, with 16 bases between them. This CDR3 region has 16 residues. Germline lookup yields CDR1 GTSNPN and CDR2 SVGIG (reference sequence).

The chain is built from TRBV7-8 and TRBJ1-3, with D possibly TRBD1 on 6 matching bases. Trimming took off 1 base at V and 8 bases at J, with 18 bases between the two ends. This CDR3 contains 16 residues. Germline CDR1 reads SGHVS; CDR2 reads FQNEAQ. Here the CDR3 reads CASSLGSGGIKDTIYF. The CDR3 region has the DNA TGTGCCAGCAGCTTAGGTTCTGGGGGCATTAAGGACACCATATATTTT.

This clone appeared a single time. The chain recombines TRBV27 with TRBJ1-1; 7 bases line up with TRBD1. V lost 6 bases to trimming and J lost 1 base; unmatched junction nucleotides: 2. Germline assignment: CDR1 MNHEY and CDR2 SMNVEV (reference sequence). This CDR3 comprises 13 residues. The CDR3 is CASRGQSNTEAFF. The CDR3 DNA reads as TGTGCCAGCAGGGGACAGTCGAACACTGAAGCTTTCTTT.

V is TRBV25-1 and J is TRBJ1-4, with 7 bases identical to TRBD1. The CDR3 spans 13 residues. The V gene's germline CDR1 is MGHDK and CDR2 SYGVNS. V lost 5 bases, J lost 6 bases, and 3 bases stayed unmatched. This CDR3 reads CASSRTGDEKLFF. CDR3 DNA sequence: TGTGCCAGCAGTCGGACAGGAGATGAAAAACTGTTTTTT. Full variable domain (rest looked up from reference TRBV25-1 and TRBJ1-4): EADIYQTPRYLVIGTGKKITLECSQTMGHDKMYWYQQDPGMELHLIHYSYGVNSTEKGDLSSESTVSRIRTEHFPLTLESARPSHTSQYLCASSRTGDEKLFFGSGTQLSVL.

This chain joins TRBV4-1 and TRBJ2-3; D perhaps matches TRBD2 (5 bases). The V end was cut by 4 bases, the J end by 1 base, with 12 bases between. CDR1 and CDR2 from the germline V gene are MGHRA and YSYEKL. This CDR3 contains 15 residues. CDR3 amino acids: CASSLGEGRTDTQYF. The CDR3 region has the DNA TGCGCCAGCAGCCTCGGGGAAGGACGCACAGATACGCAGTATTTT.

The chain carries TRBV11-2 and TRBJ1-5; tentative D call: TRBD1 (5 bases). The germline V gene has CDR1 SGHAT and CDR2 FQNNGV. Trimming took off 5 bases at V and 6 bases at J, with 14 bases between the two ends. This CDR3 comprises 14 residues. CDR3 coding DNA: TGTGCCAGCAGCCAGGGCGTAGGCGGTCAGCCCCAGCATTTT. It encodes CASSQGVGGQPQHF.

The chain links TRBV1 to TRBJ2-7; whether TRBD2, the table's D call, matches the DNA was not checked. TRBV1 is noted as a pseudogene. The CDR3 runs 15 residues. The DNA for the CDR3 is TGCACCAGCAGCCCACCCTGGGGGAGGGCCAGAGAGCAGTACTTC. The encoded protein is CTSSPPWGRAREQYF.

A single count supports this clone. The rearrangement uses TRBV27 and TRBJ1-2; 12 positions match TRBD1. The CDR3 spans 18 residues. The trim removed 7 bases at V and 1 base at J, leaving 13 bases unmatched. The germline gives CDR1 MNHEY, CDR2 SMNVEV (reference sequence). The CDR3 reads CASMGQGANNDYNYGYTF. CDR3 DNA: TGTGCCAGCATGGGACAGGGGGCTAATAACGACTATAACTATGGCTACACCTTC.

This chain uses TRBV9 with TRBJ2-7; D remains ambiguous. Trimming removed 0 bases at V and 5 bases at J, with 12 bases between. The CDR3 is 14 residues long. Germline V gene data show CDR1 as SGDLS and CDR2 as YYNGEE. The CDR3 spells CASSVGGTKNEQYF. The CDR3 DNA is TGTGCCAGCAGCGTAGGAGGTACCAAGAACGAGCAGTACTTC.

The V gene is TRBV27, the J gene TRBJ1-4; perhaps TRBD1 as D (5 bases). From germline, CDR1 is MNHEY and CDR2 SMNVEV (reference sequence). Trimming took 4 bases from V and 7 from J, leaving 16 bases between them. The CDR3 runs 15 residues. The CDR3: CASSSPGRVGEKLFF. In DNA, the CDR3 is TGTGCCAGCAGTTCCCCAGGGAGGGTCGGTGAAAAACTGTTTTTT. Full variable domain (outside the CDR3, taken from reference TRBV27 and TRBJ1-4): EAQVTQNPRYLITVTGKKLTVTCSQNMNHEYMSWYRQDPGLGLRQIYYSMNVEVTDKGDVPEGYKVSRKEKRNFPLILESPSPNQTSLYFCASSSPGRVGEKLFFGSGTQLSVL.

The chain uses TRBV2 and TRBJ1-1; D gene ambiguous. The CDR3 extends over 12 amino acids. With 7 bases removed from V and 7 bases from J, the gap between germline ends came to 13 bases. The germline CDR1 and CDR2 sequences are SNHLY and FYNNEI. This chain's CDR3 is CASISSGIEAFF. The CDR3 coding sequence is TGTGCCAGCATTTCTTCAGGCATTGAAGCTTTCTTT.

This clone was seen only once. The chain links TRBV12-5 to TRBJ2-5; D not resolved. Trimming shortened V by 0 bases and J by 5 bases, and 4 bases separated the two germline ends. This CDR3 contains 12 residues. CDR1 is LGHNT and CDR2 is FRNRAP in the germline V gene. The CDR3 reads CASGLVEETQYF. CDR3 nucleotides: TGTGCTAGTGGTTTGGTCGAGGAGACCCAGTACTTC.

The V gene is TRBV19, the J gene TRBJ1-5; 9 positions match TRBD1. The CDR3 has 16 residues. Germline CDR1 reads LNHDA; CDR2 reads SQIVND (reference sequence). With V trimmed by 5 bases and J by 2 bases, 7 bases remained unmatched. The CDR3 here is CASSEKQGAGNQPQHF. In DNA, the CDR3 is TGTGCCAGTAGTGAAAAACAGGGGGCCGGCAATCAGCCCCAGCATTTT.

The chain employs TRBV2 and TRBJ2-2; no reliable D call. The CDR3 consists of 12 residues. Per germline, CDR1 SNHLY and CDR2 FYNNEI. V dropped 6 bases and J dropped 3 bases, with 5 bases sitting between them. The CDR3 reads CASSADTGELFF. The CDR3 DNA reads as TGTGCCAGCAGCGCAGACACCGGGGAGCTGTTTTTT.

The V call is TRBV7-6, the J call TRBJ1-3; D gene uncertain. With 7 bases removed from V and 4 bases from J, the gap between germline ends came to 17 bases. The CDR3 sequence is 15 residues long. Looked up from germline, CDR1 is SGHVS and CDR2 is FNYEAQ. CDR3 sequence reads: CASTAAAYYGNTIYF. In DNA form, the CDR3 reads TGTGCCAGCACCGCCGCGGCGTATTACGGAAACACCATATATTTT.

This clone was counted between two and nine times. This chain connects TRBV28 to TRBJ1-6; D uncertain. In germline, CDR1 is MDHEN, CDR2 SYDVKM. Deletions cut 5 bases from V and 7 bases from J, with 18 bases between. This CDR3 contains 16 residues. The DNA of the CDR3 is TGTGCCAGCAGTCCCCTTTCAAGTTCAGCGAATTCACCCCTCCACTTT. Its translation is CASSPLSSSANSPLHF.

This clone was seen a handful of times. CDR3: CASSVGQGTYEQYF. Here the CDR3 DNA reads TGTGCCAGCAGTGTGGGACAGGGAACCTACGAGCAGTACTTC. The chain links TRBV6-1 to TRBJ2-7; 9 bases are shared with TRBD1. The V segment lost 4 bases and the J segment 2 bases; nucleotides outside the gene matches: 3. The CDR3 contains 14 residues. Germline assignment: CDR1 MNHNS and CDR2 SASEGT.

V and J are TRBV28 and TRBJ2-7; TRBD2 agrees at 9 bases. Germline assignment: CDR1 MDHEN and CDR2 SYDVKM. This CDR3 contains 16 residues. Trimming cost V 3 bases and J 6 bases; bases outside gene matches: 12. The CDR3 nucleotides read TGTGCCAGCAGTTTCCCCCGCGGGAGGGGGCCTAGCGAGCAGTACTTC. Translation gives CASSFPRGRGPSEQYF.